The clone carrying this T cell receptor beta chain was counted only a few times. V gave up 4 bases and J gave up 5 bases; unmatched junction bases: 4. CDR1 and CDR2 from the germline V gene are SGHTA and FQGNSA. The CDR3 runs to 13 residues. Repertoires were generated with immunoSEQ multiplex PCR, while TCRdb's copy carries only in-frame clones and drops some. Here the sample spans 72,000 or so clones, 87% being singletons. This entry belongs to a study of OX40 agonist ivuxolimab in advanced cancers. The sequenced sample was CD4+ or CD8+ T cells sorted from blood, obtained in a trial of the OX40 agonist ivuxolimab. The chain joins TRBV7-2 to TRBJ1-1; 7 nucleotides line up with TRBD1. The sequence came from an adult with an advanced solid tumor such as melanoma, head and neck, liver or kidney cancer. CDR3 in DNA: TGTGCCAGCAGCTCCAGACAGGGAACTGAAGCTTTCTTT. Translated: CASSSRQGTEAFF.